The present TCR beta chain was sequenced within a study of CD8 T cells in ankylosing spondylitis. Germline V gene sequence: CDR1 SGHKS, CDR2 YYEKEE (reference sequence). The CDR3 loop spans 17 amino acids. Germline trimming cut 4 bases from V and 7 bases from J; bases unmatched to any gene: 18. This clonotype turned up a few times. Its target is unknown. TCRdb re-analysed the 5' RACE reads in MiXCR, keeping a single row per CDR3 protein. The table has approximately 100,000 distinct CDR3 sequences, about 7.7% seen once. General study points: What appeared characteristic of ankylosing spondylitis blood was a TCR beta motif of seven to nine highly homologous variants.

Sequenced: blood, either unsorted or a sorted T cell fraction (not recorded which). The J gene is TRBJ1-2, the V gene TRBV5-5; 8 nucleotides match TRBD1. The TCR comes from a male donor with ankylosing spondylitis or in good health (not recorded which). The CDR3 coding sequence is TGTGCCAGCAGCCTAACCATGGACAGGGAGATCTTTCTTGGCTACACCTTC. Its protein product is CASSLTMDREIFLGYTF.